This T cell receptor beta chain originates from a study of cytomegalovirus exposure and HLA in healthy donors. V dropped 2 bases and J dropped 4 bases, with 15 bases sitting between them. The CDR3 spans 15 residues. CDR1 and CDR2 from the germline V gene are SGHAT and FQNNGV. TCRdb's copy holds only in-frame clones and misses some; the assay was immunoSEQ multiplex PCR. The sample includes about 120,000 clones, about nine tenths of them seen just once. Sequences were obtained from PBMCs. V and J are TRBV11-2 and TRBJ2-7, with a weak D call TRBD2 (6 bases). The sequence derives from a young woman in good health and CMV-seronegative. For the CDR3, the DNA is TGTGCCAGCAGCTTATTATACGGGAGTCGGTACGAGCAGTACTTC. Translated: CASSLLYGSRYEQYF.